This T cell receptor beta chain was obtained from a study of T cell responses to AZD1222 COVID-19 vaccine. Study-wide results and limits: A mostly white British donor set with more females was recruited, and clonal diversity was possibly underestimated. The study found vaccine-associated CD4 TCRs spanning spike, dominant at 160-218 and 743-854. At baseline, just six AZD1222 recipients tested seropositive. All repertoire sampling was performed exclusively after the peak T cell response.

On this clone: Its antigen is currently unknown.

The CDR3 runs 13 residues. J gave up 16 bases and V 3 bases, and 13 bases lay outside the gene matches. The germline CDR1 and CDR2 sequences are SGHNT and YYREEE (reference sequence). The assay was immunoSEQ multiplex PCR, and TCRdb's table has in-frame clones only and misses some. The table includes 200,000 to 250,000 clones, under 95% detected once. The sample in question was peripheral blood, obtained on day 0 of MenACWY control vaccination. The receptor's source is an adult in good health. The chain combines TRBV5-4 with TRBJ2-1; 7 positions agree with TRBD1. CDR3 sequence (DNA): TGTGCCAGCAGCTCGACCGACAGGGTAAGGGAATTCTTC. It specifies CASSSTDRVREFF.